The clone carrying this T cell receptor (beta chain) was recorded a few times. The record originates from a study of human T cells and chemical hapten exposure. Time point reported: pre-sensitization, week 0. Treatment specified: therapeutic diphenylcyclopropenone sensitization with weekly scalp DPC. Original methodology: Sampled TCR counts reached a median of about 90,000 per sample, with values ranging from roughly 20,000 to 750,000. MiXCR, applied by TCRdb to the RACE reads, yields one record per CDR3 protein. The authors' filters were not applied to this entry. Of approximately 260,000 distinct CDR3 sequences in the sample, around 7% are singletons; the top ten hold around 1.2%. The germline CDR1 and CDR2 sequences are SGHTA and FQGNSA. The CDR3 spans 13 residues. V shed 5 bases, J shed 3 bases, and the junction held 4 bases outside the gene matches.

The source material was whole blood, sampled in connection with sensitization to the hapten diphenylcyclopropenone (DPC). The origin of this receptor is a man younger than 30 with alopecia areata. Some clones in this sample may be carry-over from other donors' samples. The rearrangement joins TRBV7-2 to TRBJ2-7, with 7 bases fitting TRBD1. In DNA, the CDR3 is TGTGCCAGCAGCCAGTACAGGGGCTACGAGCAGTACTTC. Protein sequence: CASSQYRGYEQYF.